This T cell receptor (beta chain) was sequenced during a study of T cells after somatic rescue of genetic block. From germline, CDR1 is GTSNPN and CDR2 SVGIG (reference sequence). The CDR3 contains 16 residues. V lost 1 base, J lost 4 bases, and 20 bases lay in between. Some clones are missing from TCRdb's copy, which holds only in-frame ones; the method was immunoSEQ multiplex PCR. The sample shows more than 14,000 clones, approximately 75% of them seen only once. The rearrangement links TRBV30 to TRBJ2-7; D gene unclear. The sequence derives from a boy aged 5-17 years. Sequenced: peripheral blood mononuclear cells (PBMCs). CDR3 nucleotide sequence: TGTGCCTGGAGTGCAAAAAGGGCTTCGATCGTTTACGAGCAGTACTTC. Translation: CAWSAKRASIVYEQYF.